Listed here is a single TCR beta chain. Antigen specificity is unknown. The treatment denotes: 15 to 20 received Ad26.COV2.S at low or high dose, single or two shots; about 5 received placebo; per-sample allocation not given. Material that was analyzed had been drawn on day 63 after the first vaccine or placebo injection. This specimen belongs to a study of Ad26.COV2.S vaccination and SARS-CoV-2 variants. Study background: The COV1001 Ad26.COV2.S trial arm included the donor. Study outcomes and limitations: Spike-specific TCR breadth in vaccine recipients exceeded that seen in placebo recipients.

Germline V gives CDR1 LGHDT, CDR2 YNNKEL (reference sequence). The CDR3 extends over 16 amino acids. The trim removed 3 bases at V and 3 bases at J, leaving 8 bases unmatched. Repertoires were generated with immunoSEQ multiplex PCR, while TCRdb's copy carries only in-frame clones and drops some. The sample consists of hundreds of thousands of clones, about nine tenths of them appearing once. This sequence joins TRBV3-1 (or the pseudogene TRBV3-2) and TRBJ2-5; 9 nucleotides align to TRBD2. This receptor was identified in a person aged 18 to 59 who received the Ad26.COV2.S COVID-19 vaccine or a placebo. The input for sequencing was peripheral blood, taken in a trial of Ad26.COV2.S vaccine versus placebo. CDR3 loop: CASSQPGLAPKETQYF. The CDR3 DNA is TGTGCCAGCAGCCAGCCGGGACTAGCACCGAAAGAGACCCAGTACTTC.